The sequence of this T cell receptor (beta chain) was determined in a study of blood T cell repertoires in COVID-19. Study-wide context: PBMCs, B-cell-depleted T cells, or T cells were the source of the cDNA or gDNA that made up the material.

TCRdb's table, derived via immunoSEQ multiplex PCR, lists solely in-frame clones and lacks some. The sample lists fewer than 450,000 clones; 70% to 90% were seen once. Per germline, CDR1 KGHDR and CDR2 SFDVKD. Trimming took off 0 bases at V and 0 bases at J, with 8 bases between the two ends. The CDR3 has 16 residues. Assignment of participants to cohorts was predicated upon participant-reported clinical history. The source material was PBMCs or T cells enriched from blood (not recorded which). This chain connects TRBV24-1 to TRBJ1-3; D gene ambiguous. This TCR came from a woman in her thirties or forties with acute COVID-19. The CDR3 DNA follows: TGTGCCACCAGTGATTTGCGGCGGCGCTCTGGAAACACCATATATTTT. Encoded protein: CATSDLRRRSGNTIYF.